This T cell receptor (beta chain) is from a study of shared clonotypes between healthy human individuals. Sequenced by immunoSEQ multiplex PCR; TCRdb stores in-frame clones only, minus some. The table shows 1.5 million to 2.5 million clones, with approximately 94% occurring only once. In the naive CD8 group, cells lacked CD45RO and were positively selected for CCR7, so terminally differentiated effector memory CD45RA+ cells were left out. What was sequenced was naive CD8+ T cells sorted from blood. The clonotype was recovered from a man between 18 and 29 years old in good health.

The CDR3 sequence is CASSVGGTSGYTDTQYF. The CDR3 coding sequence is TGTGCCAGCAGCGTAGGTGGGACTAGCGGATACACAGATACGCAGTATTTT. The chain carries TRBV9 and TRBJ2-3, with 11 bases aligning to TRBD2. CDR3 length equals 17 residues. Trimming at V came to 0 bases and at J to 2 bases, leaving 5 bases not matched to a gene. Germline V CDR1 and CDR2: SGDLS, YYNGEE.